This TCR beta chain was recovered during a study of early T cells in non-severe SARS-CoV-2 infection. Study details: Bulk RNA taken from unsorted whole blood was sequenced, leaving chains unpaired. Study-level results: VDJdb matching, biased toward anti-spike CD8 responses, missed private and CD4 specificities.

In regard to this clonotype: The antigen remains undetermined.

V gave up 5 bases and J gave up 5 bases, with 15 bases separating them. The CDR3 is 14 amino acids. Per the germline V gene, CDR1 is PRHDT and CDR2 is FYEKMQ (reference sequence). Each single cDNA molecule received a unique molecular identifier. One entry per CDR3 protein results from TCRdb running MiXCR on the 5' RACE reads. The sample has 95,000 to 100,000 distinct CDR3 sequences, around 10% seen once. The rearrangement joins TRBV13 to TRBJ1-1; TRBD1 might be the D (6 bases). Material for sequencing was whole blood. The receptor was isolated from an adult who was a healthcare worker with PCR-confirmed SARS-CoV-2 infection or an uninfected control (not recorded which). The CDR3 DNA reads as TGTGCCAGCAGCGCGGGTCTAGGGGGGACTGAAGCTTTCTTT. Its translation is CASSAGLGGTEAFF. The full variable domain, rest sourced from reference TRBV13 and TRBJ1-1, is AAGVIQSPRHLIKEKRETATLKCYPIPRHDTVYWYQQGPGQDPQFLISFYEKMQSDKGSIPDRFSAQQFSDYHSELNMSSLELGDSALYFCASSAGLGGTEAFFGQGTRLTVV.